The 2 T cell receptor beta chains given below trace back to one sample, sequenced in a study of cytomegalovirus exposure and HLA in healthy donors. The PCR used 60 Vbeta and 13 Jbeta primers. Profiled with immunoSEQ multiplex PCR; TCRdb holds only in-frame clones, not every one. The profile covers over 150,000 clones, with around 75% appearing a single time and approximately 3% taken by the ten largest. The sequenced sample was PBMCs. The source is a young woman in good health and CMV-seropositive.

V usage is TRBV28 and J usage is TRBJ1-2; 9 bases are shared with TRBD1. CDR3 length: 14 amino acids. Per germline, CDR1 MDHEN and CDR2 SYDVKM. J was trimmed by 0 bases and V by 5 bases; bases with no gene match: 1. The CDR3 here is CASSRQGANYGYTF. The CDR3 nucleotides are TGTGCCAGCAGTCGACAGGGGGCTAACTATGGCTACACCTTC.

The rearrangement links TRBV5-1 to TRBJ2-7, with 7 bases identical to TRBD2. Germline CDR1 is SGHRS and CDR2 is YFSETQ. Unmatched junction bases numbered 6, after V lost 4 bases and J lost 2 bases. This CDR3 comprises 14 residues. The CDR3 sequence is CASSLVSGTYEQYF. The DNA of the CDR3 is TGCGCCAGCAGCCTGGTGAGCGGGACCTACGAGCAGTACTTC.